The 28 T cell receptor beta chains below were found in one sample sequenced in a study of siplizumab effects on memory and regulatory T cells (dated by TCRdb to about 2019). Library method: the immunoSEQ multiplex PCR assay. Sourced from immuneACCESS, this table was stored by TCRdb with only in-frame sequences that have V and J called. A share of the clones is absent; for the studies checked, an unresolved V gene accounts for under half, and the remainder has no known explanation. The sample profile shows under 110,000 clones; approximately 91% of them were found once. The ten largest clones add up to 9.5% to 15% of the sample. The sample comprised non-Treg CD4+ T cells sorted from blood. The cell subset or site label, read with the paper, signifies: FACS-sorted unstimulated CD4+ non-regulatory T cells. These TCRs come from a human donor in good health.

This clone appeared a few times. The rearrangement links TRBV20-1 to TRBJ2-7; D is undetermined. The CDR3 has 10 residues. Deletions cut 3 bases from V and 5 bases from J, with 5 bases between. The germline CDR1 and CDR2 sequences are DFQATT and SNEGSKA (reference sequence). The CDR3 DNA is TGCAGTGCTAGTTTCGACGAGCAGTACTTC. Amino acid sequence: CSASFDEQYF.

The count of this clone is one. The CDR3, as DNA: TGCAGCGTTGATTCCGTGAGAGGGACCCAACCCAATGAGCAGTTCTTC. Translating gives CSVDSVRGTQPNEQFF. The V gene is TRBV29-1, the J gene TRBJ2-1; D is possibly TRBD1 or TRBD2 (5 bases each). The length of the CDR3 is 16 residues. The V end was cut by 3 bases, the J end by 6 bases, with 21 bases between. CDR1 SQVTM and CDR2 ANQGSEA come from the germline V gene.

As DNA, the CDR3 is TGTGCCAGCAGATCCGGGACAGGGGTGGACATTCAGTACTTC. Translated, it gives CASRSGTGVDIQYF. V and J are TRBV6-5 and TRBJ2-4, with 10 bases matching TRBD1. This CDR3 has 14 residues. Per the germline V gene, CDR1 is MNHEY and CDR2 is SVGAGI. The ends lost 6 bases at V and 8 bases at J; junction bases unmatched: 7.

Regarding this clone: Compared with germline, one end of the junction differs, possibly owing to a read error. The J gene is TRBJ2-1, the V gene TRBV7-7; no firm D call. The CDR3 extends over 13 amino acids. Germline V gene data show CDR1 as SSHAT and CDR2 as FNYEAQ (reference sequence). The CDR3 DNA reads TGTGCTAGCAGTAGCATACCCTACAATGAGCAGTTCTTC. Amino acid sequence: CASSSIPYNEQFF.

The chain carries TRBV19 and TRBJ1-5; 7 bases agree with TRBD1. The V gene end was trimmed by 5 bases and the J gene end by 5 bases; junction bases not matched to a gene: 3. CDR3 length: 13 amino acids. Germline V lookup: CDR1 LNHDA, CDR2 SQIVND (reference sequence). The CDR3 spells CASSVTGDQPQHF. The CDR3 DNA follows: TGTGCCAGTAGTGTAACAGGGGATCAGCCCCAGCATTTT.

This chain links TRBV7-2 with TRBJ2-5; 8 nucleotides align to TRBD1. The CDR3 is 14 amino acids. The germline V gene encodes CDR1 SGHTA and CDR2 FQGNSA. Germline trimming cut 5 bases from V and 5 bases from J; bases unmatched to any gene: 7. CDR3 sequence: CASSPRTGRETQYF. The CDR3 DNA reads as TGTGCCAGCAGCCCTCGGACAGGGAGGGAGACCCAGTACTTC.

The gene calls are TRBV15 and TRBJ2-5, with unresolved D. CDR3 length: 12 residues. V was cut by 0 bases and J by 5 bases, with 4 bases left in between. The V gene's germline CDR1 is LNHNV and CDR2 YYDKDF (reference sequence). DNA for the CDR3: TGTGCCACCAGCAGAGATCGGGAGACCCAGTACTTC. It codes for CATSRDRETQYF. Complete variable domain (other parts from reference TRBV15 and TRBJ2-5): DAMVIQNPRYQVTQFGKPVTLSCSQTLNHNVMYWYQQKSSQAPKLLFHYYDKDFNNEADTPDNFQSRRPNTSFCFLDIRSPGLGDTAMYLCATSRDRETQYFGPGTRLLVL.

The V call is TRBV5-6, the J call TRBJ1-3; 7 bases agree with TRBD1. Germline V gene lookup returns CDR1 SGHDT and CDR2 YYEEEE. This CDR3 is built from 16 residues. The J segment lost 3 bases and the V segment lost 4 bases, leaving 10 bases of the junction unmatched. The CDR3 region is CASSRRGQSFGNTIYF. As DNA, the CDR3 is TGTGCCAGCAGCCGCCGGGGACAGTCGTTTGGAAACACCATATATTTT.

The CDR3 nucleotides read TGCGCCAGCAGCTTGGCTAGCTCCTACAATGAGCAGTTCTTC. Translating it yields CASSLASSYNEQFF. This sequence joins TRBV5-1 and TRBJ2-1; no reliable D call. V gave up 0 bases and J gave up 0 bases, with 4 bases separating them. The CDR3 runs to 14 residues. Germline-derived CDR1 and CDR2 are SGHRS and YFSETQ.

The V call is TRBV19, the J call TRBJ2-7, with 14 bases identical to TRBD2. With V trimmed by 8 bases and J by 6 bases, 6 bases remained unmatched. Per germline, CDR1 LNHDA and CDR2 SQIVND (reference sequence). The CDR3 extends over 14 amino acids. This CDR3 is CASGPGLAGVEQYF. The CDR3 DNA is TGTGCCAGTGGCCCGGGACTAGCGGGAGTCGAGCAGTACTTC.

J is TRBJ1-2 and V is TRBV4-1; 8 bases match TRBD1. The CDR3 loop spans 15 amino acids. CDR1 and CDR2 from the germline V gene are MGHRA and YSYEKL. After removal of 2 bases from V and 6 bases from J, the junction contained 8 bases not matched to a gene. DNA for the CDR3: TGCGCCAGCAGCCAAATCAGGGGGCAGAGGCATGGCTACACCTTC. It encodes CASSQIRGQRHGYTF.

The chain carries TRBV5-1 and TRBJ2-1, with D unresolved. This CDR3 spans 13 amino acids. V lost 0 bases, J lost 12 bases, and 13 bases lay in between. CDR1 is SGHRS and CDR2 is YFSETQ in the germline V gene. Here the CDR3 DNA reads TGCGCCAGCAGCTTGGCCATCGCGACGGGGCAGTTCTTC. The encoded protein is CASSLAIATGQFF.

This chain connects TRBV4-2 to TRBJ2-7; 10 positions match TRBD2. The CDR3 length is 15 residues. V shed 0 bases, J shed 2 bases, and the junction held 1 base outside the gene matches. Germline CDR1 and CDR2: LGHNA and YNFKEQ. CDR3 nucleotide sequence: TGTGCCAGCAGCCAAGATCTAGCGGGAGCCTACGAGCAGTACTTC. This translates into CASSQDLAGAYEQYF.

In its sample, this clone was seen once. At one end, the junction sequence differs from germline, possibly due to a read error. This chain links TRBV7-7 with TRBJ2-3; tentative D call: TRBD2 (6 bases). Per germline, CDR1 SSHAT and CDR2 FNYEAQ (reference sequence). The CDR3 totals 16 residues. This CDR3 is CASSLSMGGSTDTQYF. CDR3 nucleotide sequence: TGTGCTAGCAGCTTAAGTATGGGGGGAAGCACAGATACGCAGTATTTT.

The gene calls are TRBV10-3 and TRBJ1-3; D remains ambiguous. The CDR3 length is 14 residues. The V end lost 2 bases, the J end lost 0 bases, and 5 bases lay between the germline ends. Per the germline V gene, CDR1 is ENHRY and CDR2 is SYGVKD. The CDR3 loop is CAISEPGSGNTIYF. CDR3 sequence (DNA): TGTGCCATCAGTGAGCCGGGCTCTGGAAACACCATATATTTT.

This chain uses TRBV19 with TRBJ2-1; TRBD1 aligns across 9 bases. With V trimmed by 4 bases and J by 14 bases, 9 bases remained unmatched. CDR3 length: 13 amino acids. From germline, CDR1 is LNHDA and CDR2 SQIVND (reference sequence). The CDR3 reads CASSRDRAQGEFF. DNA of the CDR3: TGTGCCAGTAGTAGGGACAGGGCTCAGGGGGAGTTCTTC.

The chain employs TRBV18 and TRBJ1-5, with 9 bases fitting TRBD1. Per the germline V gene, CDR1 is KGHSH and CDR2 is LQKENI. The CDR3 has 13 residues. V lost 4 bases, J lost 7 bases, and 2 bases stayed unmatched. CDR3 sequence (DNA): TGTGCCAGCTCACGACAGGGGGAACAGCCCCAGCATTTT. Translation gives CASSRQGEQPQHF.

The chain has TRBV7-2 and TRBJ2-1; TRBD2 might be the D (6 bases). CDR1 and CDR2 (germline): SGHTA, FQGNSA. This CDR3 has 16 amino acids. Trimming took 5 bases from V and 3 from J, leaving 17 bases between them. This CDR3 is CASSVPGTYLYNEQFF. As DNA, the CDR3 is TGTGCCAGCAGCGTACCCGGGACTTACCTCTACAATGAGCAGTTCTTC.

The chain uses TRBV19 and TRBJ1-1; D gene ambiguous. CDR1 is LNHDA, CDR2 SQIVND, per germline (reference sequence). The CDR3 consists of 13 residues. Trimming pared 7 bases from V and 0 bases from J, leaving 9 bases between. CDR3 in DNA: TGTGCCAGTAAAGGGCAGATGAACACTGAAGCTTTCTTT. The encoded protein is CASKGQMNTEAFF.

J is TRBJ2-7 and V is TRBV19; 7 bases map to TRBD1. Germline V gene data show CDR1 as LNHDA and CDR2 as SQIVND (reference sequence). This CDR3 is 13 amino acids long. V was clipped by 8 bases and J by 5 bases; unmatched bases: 9. The CDR3 DNA follows: TGTGCCAGTGCAAGAGGGGGCTGGAACGAGCAGTACTTC. Translation gives CASARGGWNEQYF.

The V gene is TRBV27, the J gene TRBJ2-7; 7 bases map to TRBD1. The germline V gene encodes CDR1 MNHEY and CDR2 SMNVEV (reference sequence). Germline trimming cut 5 bases from V and 4 bases from J; bases unmatched to any gene: 5. This CDR3 contains 13 residues. CDR3: CASSTDRSYEQYF. Here the CDR3 DNA reads TGTGCCAGCAGTACGGACAGGTCTTACGAGCAGTACTTC.

The table lists this clone with a count of one. This rearrangement joins TRBV5-6 to TRBJ2-1; D possibly corresponds to TRBD1 (6 bases). CDR3 length equals 11 residues. CDR1 is SGHDT and CDR2 is YYEEEE in the germline V gene. The V end was cut by 1 base, the J end by 12 bases, with 8 bases between. The CDR3 is CASSLNRVQFF. The CDR3 nucleotides read TGTGCCAGCAGCTTGAACAGGGTGCAGTTCTTC.

This rearrangement joins TRBV6-5 to TRBJ1-4; no firm D call. This CDR3 contains 14 residues. Germline CDR1 MNHEY, CDR2 SVGAGI. The V and J ends lost 5 bases and 3 bases respectively, with 10 bases between them. The CDR3 DNA reads as TGTGCCAGCAGTCTTACGAAACCTAATGAAAAACTGTTTTTT. The encoded protein is CASSLTKPNEKLFF.

The J gene is TRBJ2-6, the V gene TRBV7-9; possibly TRBD1 for D (6 bases). The V gene's germline CDR1 is SEHNR and CDR2 FQNEAQ (reference sequence). CDR3 length: 15 amino acids. The V gene lost 6 bases and the J gene lost 2 bases, with 11 bases spanning the gap. CDR3 sequence reads: CASRPTGTGANVLTF. Written as DNA, the CDR3 is TGTGCCAGCAGGCCGACAGGCACTGGGGCCAACGTCCTGACTTTC. Looking up the rest from reference TRBV7-9 and TRBJ2-6 gives the full variable domain: DTGVSQNPRHKITKRGQNVTFRCDPISEHNRLYWYRQTLGQGPEFLTYFQNEAQLEKSRLLSDRFSAERPKGSFSTLEIQRTEQGDSAMYLCASRPTGTGANVLTFGAGSRLTVL.

In DNA, the CDR3 is TGTGCCTGGGGCCTGGACAGTCAAAACTATGGCTACACCTTC. Its translation is CAWGLDSQNYGYTF. The chain combines TRBV30 with TRBJ1-2; D may be TRBD1 (6 bases). Trimming removed 5 bases at V and 2 bases at J, with 15 bases between. This CDR3 has 14 residues. CDR1 GTSNPN and CDR2 SVGIG come from the germline V gene (reference sequence). The complete variable domain, with remaining parts taken from reference TRBV30 and TRBJ1-2, reads SQTIHQWPATLVQPVGSPLSLECTVEGTSNPNLYWYRQAAGRGLQLLFYSVGIGQISSEVPQNLSASRPQDRQFILSSKKLLLSDSGFYLCAWGLDSQNYGYTFGSGTRLTVV.

This chain uses TRBV30 with TRBJ1-5; D uncertain. The CDR3 length is 16 residues. Germline lookup yields CDR1 GTSNPN and CDR2 SVGIG (reference sequence). Trimming left V 1 base short and J 3 bases short, with 16 bases between. The CDR3 is CAWSGGSSYLNQPQHF. The CDR3 nucleotides are TGTGCCTGGAGTGGCGGGTCAAGCTACCTCAATCAGCCCCAGCATTTT.

The J gene is TRBJ1-1, the V gene TRBV28, with TRBD1 matching 10 bases. Trimming took 6 bases from V and 7 from J; bases not matched to a gene: 8. Germline V gene sequence: CDR1 MDHEN, CDR2 SYDVKM. CDR3 length: 14 residues. CDR3: CASSLTGGGSEAFF. The CDR3 DNA reads TGTGCCAGCAGCCTGACAGGGGGCGGTAGTGAAGCTTTCTTT.

The chain employs TRBV29-1 and TRBJ1-1; D call uncertain. CDR3 length equals 15 residues. V lost 3 bases and J 6 bases, leaving 20 bases between the germline ends. Germline V gene lookup returns CDR1 SQVTM and CDR2 ANQGSEA. CDR3 residues: CSVDRGIVQAPEAFF. CDR3 sequence (DNA): TGCAGCGTTGACCGAGGGATCGTCCAGGCTCCTGAAGCTTTCTTT.